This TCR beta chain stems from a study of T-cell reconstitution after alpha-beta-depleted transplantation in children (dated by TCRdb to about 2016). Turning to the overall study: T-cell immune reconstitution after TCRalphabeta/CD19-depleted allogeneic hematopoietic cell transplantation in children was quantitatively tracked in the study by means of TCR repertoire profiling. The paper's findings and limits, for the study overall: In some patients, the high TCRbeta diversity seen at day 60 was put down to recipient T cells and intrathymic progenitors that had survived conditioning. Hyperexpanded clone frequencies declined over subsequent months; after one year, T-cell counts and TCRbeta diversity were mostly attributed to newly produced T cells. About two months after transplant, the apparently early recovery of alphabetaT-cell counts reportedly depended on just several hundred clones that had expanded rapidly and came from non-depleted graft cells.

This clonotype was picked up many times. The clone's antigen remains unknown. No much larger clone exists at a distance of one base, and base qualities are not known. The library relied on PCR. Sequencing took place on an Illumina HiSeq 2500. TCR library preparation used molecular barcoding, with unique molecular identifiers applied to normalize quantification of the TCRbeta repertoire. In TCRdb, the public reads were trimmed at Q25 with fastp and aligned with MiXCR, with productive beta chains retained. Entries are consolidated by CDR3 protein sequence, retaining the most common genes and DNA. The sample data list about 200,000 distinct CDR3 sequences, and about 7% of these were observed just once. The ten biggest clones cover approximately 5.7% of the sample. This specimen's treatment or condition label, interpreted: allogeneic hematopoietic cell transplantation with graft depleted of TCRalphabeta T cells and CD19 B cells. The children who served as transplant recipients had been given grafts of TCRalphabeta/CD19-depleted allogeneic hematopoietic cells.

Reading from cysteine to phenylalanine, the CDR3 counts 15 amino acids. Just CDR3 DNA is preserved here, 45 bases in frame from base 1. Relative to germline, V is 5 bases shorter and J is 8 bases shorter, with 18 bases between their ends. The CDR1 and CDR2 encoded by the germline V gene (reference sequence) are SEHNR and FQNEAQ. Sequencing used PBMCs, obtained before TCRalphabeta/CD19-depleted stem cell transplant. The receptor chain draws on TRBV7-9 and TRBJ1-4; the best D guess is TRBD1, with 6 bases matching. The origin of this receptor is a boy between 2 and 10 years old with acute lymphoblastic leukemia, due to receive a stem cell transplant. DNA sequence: TGTGCCAGCAGCCCGGGGACACTAAGCCGGGAAAAACTGTTTTTT. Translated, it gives CASSPGTLSREKLFF.